Below, one T cell receptor beta chain is given with its context. Its antigen is still unknown. TCRdb keeps only in-frame clones here, not all; method: immunoSEQ multiplex PCR. The data show about 130,000 clones, approximately 91% seen once. Germline values: CDR1 MNHEY, CDR2 SMNVEV (reference sequence). V dropped 6 bases and J dropped 4; count of bases not matched to a gene: 6. This CDR3 has 14 amino acids. The sample comes from a study of cytomegalovirus exposure and HLA in healthy donors. The study, taken as a whole, reports: The classifier was said to identify cytomegalovirus status with high specificity and sensitivity. A few CMV-associated chains proved CMV antigen-specific in vitro.

Sequencing input: PBMCs. This receptor was obtained from a man aged 30 to 39 in good health and CMV-seronegative. The V call is TRBV27, the J call TRBJ1-2; 9 positions match TRBD1. Here the CDR3 DNA reads TGTGCCAGCAGACGGACAGGGGTCCTCTATGGCTACACCTTC. It yields the protein CASRRTGVLYGYTF.